The 3 T cell receptor beta chains presented below share a single source sample, sequenced in a study of T cell responses to AZD1222 COVID-19 vaccine. Assay used: immunoSEQ multiplex PCR; TCRdb lists only in-frame clones, some missing. The repertoire consists of some 95,000 clones, with approximately 87% occurring once and the leading ten covering around 10%. The source material was peripheral blood, sampled 28 days after the second AZD1222 dose. The receptor set was obtained from an adult who received the AZD1222 COVID-19 vaccine.

The chain has TRBV5-4 and TRBJ2-1; D assignment may be TRBD1 or TRBD2 (5 bases each). The V gene's germline CDR1 is SGHNT and CDR2 YYREEE (reference sequence). Trimming left V 4 bases short and J 7 bases short, with 12 bases between. This CDR3 comprises 13 residues. CDR3 DNA sequence: TGTGCCAGCAGCCTAGGGGACCCAAATGAGCAGTTCTTC. Its protein product is CASSLGDPNEQFF.

The V call is TRBV12-3 or TRBV12-4, the J call TRBJ2-5; D not certain. Between the trimmed V and J ends, which lost 3 bases and 1 base, there was a span of 6 bases. CDR3 length equals 13 residues. In DNA form, the CDR3 reads TGTGCCAGCAGTTTCGGAAGCCAAGAGACCCAGTACTTC. It specifies CASSFGSQETQYF.

The chain has TRBV7-2 and TRBJ2-3, with 7 positions matching TRBD2. This CDR3 comprises 16 residues. The junction had 7 bases not matched to a gene; V was cut back by 1 base and J by 3 bases. Germline V CDR1 and CDR2: SGHTA, FQGNSA. The CDR3 region has the DNA TGTGCCAGCAGCTTAGTCTTGGCGGGAGCAACAGATACGCAGTATTTT. It codes for CASSLVLAGATDTQYF.